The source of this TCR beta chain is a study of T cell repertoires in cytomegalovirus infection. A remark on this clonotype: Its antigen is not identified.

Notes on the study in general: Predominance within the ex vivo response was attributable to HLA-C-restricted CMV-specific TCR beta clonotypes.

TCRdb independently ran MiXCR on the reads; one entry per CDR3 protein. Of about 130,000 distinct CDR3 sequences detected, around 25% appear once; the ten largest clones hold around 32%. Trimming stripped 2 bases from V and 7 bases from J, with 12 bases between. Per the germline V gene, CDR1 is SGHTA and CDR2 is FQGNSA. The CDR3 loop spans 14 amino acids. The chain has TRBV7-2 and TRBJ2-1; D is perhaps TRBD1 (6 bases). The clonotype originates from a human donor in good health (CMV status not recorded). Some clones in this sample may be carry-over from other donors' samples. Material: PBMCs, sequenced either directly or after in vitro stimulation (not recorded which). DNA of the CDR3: TGTGCCAGCAGCTTACCCAGAAGGGGGAATGAGCAGTTCTTC. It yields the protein CASSLPRRGNEQFF.